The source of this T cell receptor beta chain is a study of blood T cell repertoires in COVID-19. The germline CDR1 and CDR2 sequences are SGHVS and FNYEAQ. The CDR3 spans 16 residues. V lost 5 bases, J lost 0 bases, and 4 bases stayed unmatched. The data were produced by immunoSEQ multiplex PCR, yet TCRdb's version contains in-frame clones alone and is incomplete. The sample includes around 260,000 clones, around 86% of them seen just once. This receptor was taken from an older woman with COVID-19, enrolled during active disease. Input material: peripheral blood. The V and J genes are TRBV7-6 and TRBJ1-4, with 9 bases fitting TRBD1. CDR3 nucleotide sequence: TGTGCCAGCAGCCGGGACAGGGCTGCAACTAATGAAAAACTGTTTTTT. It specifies CASSRDRAATNEKLFF. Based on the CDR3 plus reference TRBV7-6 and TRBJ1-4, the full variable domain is GAGVSQSPRYKVTKRGQDVALRCDPISGHVSLYWYRQALGQGPEFLTYFNYEAQQDKSGLPNDRFSAERPEGSISTLTIQRTEQRDSAMYRCASSRDRAATNEKLFFGSGTQLSVL.